One and the same sample provided the 26 T cell receptor beta chains below, sequenced in a study of blood T cell repertoires in COVID-19 (dated by TCRdb to 2020 to 2021). Receptor amplification or capture employed the immunoSEQ multiplex PCR assay. TCRdb obtained this table from immuneACCESS and retained in-frame rearrangements with V and J assigned. These tables miss some clones; where compared with another copy, unresolved V genes account for less than half of the shortfall, and the remainder is unexplained. The sample table records 75,000 to 80,000 clones; more than 75% of these occur just once. The ten top clones hold about 6% of the sample. Sequencing used peripheral blood. These receptors all come from a human donor in a cohort sampled during active COVID-19.

CDR3 DNA sequence: TGTGCCAGCAGTAACCCCCGAGGGTCGGGGGGTCAGCCCCAGCATTTT. This gives the protein CASSNPRGSGGQPQHF. The rearrangement links TRBV6-2 or TRBV6-3 to TRBJ1-5; a weak D match, TRBD1 (5 bases). V lost 5 bases and J lost 6, with 20 bases in between. The CDR3 has 16 residues. CDR1 and CDR2 from the germline V gene are MNHEY and SVGEGT.

The CDR3 region has the DNA TGCGCCAGCAGTGAGCGGAGGGGGGGAAGCCTAAATTCACCCCTCCACTTT. Translating it yields CASSERRGGSLNSPLHF. The genes are TRBV10-2 and TRBJ1-6; TRBD1 might be the D (6 bases). Trimming left V 2 bases short and J 7 bases short, with 18 bases between. Germline V lookup: CDR1 WSHSY, CDR2 SAAADI. This CDR3 spans 17 amino acids.

The rearrangement links TRBV4-3 to TRBJ1-3; tentatively, D is TRBD1 (6 bases). The V and J ends lost 1 base and 1 base respectively, with 11 bases between them. Germline V gene lookup returns CDR1 LGHNA and CDR2 YSLEER. This CDR3 comprises 16 residues. The CDR3: CASSQVQGWSGNTIYF. CDR3 DNA sequence: TGCGCCAGCAGCCAAGTCCAGGGGTGGTCTGGAAACACCATATATTTT.

This rearrangement joins TRBV20-1 to TRBJ1-2; D gene unclear. The CDR3 is 11 residues long. CDR1 and CDR2 from the germline V gene are DFQATT and SNEGSKA (reference sequence). V lost 3 bases, J lost 4 bases, and 6 bases lay in between. CDR3 sequence: CSASLAYGYTF. The CDR3, as DNA: TGCAGTGCTAGCTTAGCCTATGGCTACACCTTC.

V and J are TRBV11-2 and TRBJ2-2; 8 bases align to TRBD1. The CDR3 sequence is 14 residues long. Trimming removed 5 bases from V and 5 bases from J; junction bases left unmatched: 4. Germline V gene data show CDR1 as SGHAT and CDR2 as FQNNGV. The CDR3 coding sequence is TGTGCCAGCAGCCCGACAGGGGTAACCGGGGAGCTGTTTTTT. This gives the protein CASSPTGVTGELFF.

V and J are TRBV6-5 and TRBJ1-1, with 9 bases fitting TRBD1. Germline CDR1 and CDR2: MNHEY and SVGAGI. V lost 5 bases to trimming and J lost 4 bases; unmatched junction nucleotides: 2. The length of the CDR3 is 13 residues. The CDR3 spells CASSTQGATEAFF. In DNA form, the CDR3 reads TGTGCCAGCAGTACACAGGGGGCCACTGAAGCTTTCTTT.

V gene TRBV6-6 combines with J gene TRBJ2-2; 10 bases map to TRBD1. Germline assignment: CDR1 MNHNY and CDR2 SVGAGI (reference sequence). CDR3 length: 16 amino acids. Trimming removed 0 bases from V and 4 bases from J; junction bases left unmatched: 2. In DNA form, the CDR3 reads TGTGCCAGCAGTTACTCGGACAGGGGGACCACCGGGGAGCTGTTTTTT. This sequence encodes CASSYSDRGTTGELFF.

V usage is TRBV4-3 and J usage is TRBJ1-1, with TRBD1 as a possible D gene (6 bases). Germline V gives CDR1 LGHNA, CDR2 YSLEER. The CDR3 contains 13 residues. V lost 6 bases, J lost 3 bases, and 11 bases lay in between. The CDR3 here is CASRGQGYTEAFF. CDR3 sequence (DNA): TGCGCCAGCAGGGGGCAGGGGTACACTGAAGCTTTCTTT.

The genes are TRBV9 and TRBJ2-1; D is possibly TRBD2 (5 bases). The CDR3 runs 19 residues. Germline V gene lookup returns CDR1 SGDLS and CDR2 YYNGEE. The V and J ends lost 4 bases and 0 bases respectively, with 23 bases between them. The CDR3 loop is CASSRAPYQLGSSYNEQFF. CDR3 nucleotides: TGTGCCAGCAGCCGCGCCCCCTACCAACTAGGGAGCTCCTACAATGAGCAGTTCTTC. The entire variable domain, with the rest obtained from reference TRBV9 and TRBJ2-1, is as follows: DSGVTQTPKHLITATGQRVTLRCSPRSGDLSVYWYQQSLDQGLQFLIQYYNGEERAKGNILERFSAQQFPDLHSELNLSSLELGDSALYFCASSRAPYQLGSSYNEQFFGPGTRLTVL.

The CDR3 DNA is TGTGCCAGCAGCTTACAGACATTAATTAATGAAAAACTGTTTTTT. Residues: CASSLQTLINEKLFF. The V and J genes are TRBV7-8 and TRBJ1-4; D not certain. Deletions cut 2 bases from V and 4 bases from J, with 11 bases between. Germline-derived CDR1 and CDR2 are SGHVS and FQNEAQ. The CDR3 runs to 15 residues.

The V call is TRBV7-9, the J call TRBJ1-1; perhaps TRBD1 as D (6 bases). This CDR3 has 13 residues. The germline gives CDR1 SEHNR, CDR2 FQNEAQ (reference sequence). V was cut by 7 bases and J by 4 bases, with 13 bases left in between. The chain's CDR3 is CASILSGATEAFF. DNA of the CDR3: TGTGCCAGCATTTTGTCAGGGGCCACTGAAGCTTTCTTT.

With respect to this clone: Germline is not matched at one junction end, which may reflect a read error. The rearrangement links TRBV7-2 to TRBJ2-7; 7 bases agree with TRBD2. The CDR3 extends over 13 amino acids. Germline assignment: CDR1 SGHTA and CDR2 FQGNSA. The CDR3 region is CASSTSEWEGRHF. In nucleotides, the CDR3 is TGTGCCAGCAGCACATCAGAATGGGAGGGACGGCACTTC.

The chain joins TRBV7-9 to TRBJ2-7; D ambiguous. The length of the CDR3 is 12 residues. The V end was cut by 1 base, the J end by 4 bases, with 5 bases between. In germline, CDR1 is SEHNR, CDR2 FQNEAQ (reference sequence). CDR3 nucleotide sequence: TGTGCCAGCAGCTTAGTAGTGTACGAGCAGTACTTC. Encoded protein: CASSLVVYEQYF.

The chain's CDR3 is CASSQDVGQRGNTIYF. CDR3 in DNA: TGCGCCAGCAGCCAAGATGTGGGGCAAAGAGGAAACACCATATATTTT. The chain is built from TRBV4-1 and TRBJ1-3; perhaps TRBD1 as D (5 bases). The CDR3 sequence is 16 residues long. Germline values: CDR1 MGHRA, CDR2 YSYEKL. Trimming left V 0 bases short and J 4 bases short, with 13 bases between.

The chain combines TRBV7-9 with TRBJ1-2, with D maybe TRBD1 (5 bases). The V and J ends lost 2 bases and 0 bases respectively, with 10 bases between them. The CDR3 spans 15 residues. CDR1 is SEHNR and CDR2 is FQNEAQ in the germline V gene (reference sequence). As DNA, the CDR3 is TGTGCCAGCAGCTTATCGGGGGGTTCTAACTATGGCTACACCTTC. It codes for CASSLSGGSNYGYTF.

The rearrangement links TRBV9 to TRBJ2-1, with 7 nucleotides matching TRBD2. Germline-derived CDR1 and CDR2 are SGDLS and YYNGEE. Losses at the gene ends were 4 bases for V and 5 bases for J; bases not matched to a gene: 9. The CDR3 covers 15 residues. As DNA, the CDR3 is TGTGCCAGCAGCTTTTCTGGGGGGGAAAACAATGAGCAGTTCTTC. Its protein product is CASSFSGGENNEQFF.

V usage is TRBV5-1 and J usage is TRBJ2-5; 8 bases are shared with TRBD1. There are 15 residues in the CDR3. Germline-derived CDR1 and CDR2 are SGHRS and YFSETQ. Trimming removed 4 bases from V and 5 bases from J; junction bases left unmatched: 10. CDR3: CASSISDRVGETQYF. The CDR3 coding sequence is TGCGCCAGCAGCATATCGGACAGGGTGGGTGAGACCCAGTACTTC.

The count of this clone is one. The rearrangement joins TRBV7-2 to TRBJ2-7; TRBD1 aligns across 8 bases. Trimming at V came to 5 bases and at J to 4 bases, leaving 10 bases not matched to a gene. This CDR3 is 15 amino acids long. Per germline, CDR1 SGHTA and CDR2 FQGNSA. CDR3 coding DNA: TGTGCCAGCAGCCCCCTGACAGGGGCGGAGTACGAGCAGTACTTC. Residues: CASSPLTGAEYEQYF. The full variable domain, its missing parts supplied by reference TRBV7-2 and TRBJ2-7, is GAGVSQSPSNKVTEKGKDVELRCDPISGHTALYWYRQSLGQGLEFLIYFQGNSAPDKSGLPSDRFSAERTGGSVSTLTIQRTQQEDSAVYLCASSPLTGAEYEQYFGPGTRLTVT.

V and J are TRBV6-6 and TRBJ2-7; D may be TRBD2 (7 bases). Trimming removed 2 bases at V and 4 bases at J, with 15 bases between. CDR1 MNHNY and CDR2 SVGAGI come from the germline V gene (reference sequence). This CDR3 contains 15 residues. CDR3 loop: CASSYGGGARYEQYF. The CDR3 bases are TGTGCCAGCAGTTACGGAGGGGGGGCAAGATACGAGCAGTACTTC.

The rearrangement uses TRBV27 and TRBJ2-2; 8 positions match TRBD1. The CDR3 sequence is 16 residues long. Per germline, CDR1 MNHEY and CDR2 SMNVEV (reference sequence). The trim removed 7 bases at V and 3 bases at J, leaving 10 bases unmatched. The CDR3 DNA reads as TGTGCCAGCACTTCGATGAGACAGGGGTACACCGGGGAGCTGTTTTTT. Translating it yields CASTSMRQGYTGELFF.

The J gene is TRBJ1-6, the V gene TRBV7-9, with D unclear. With 6 bases removed from V and 6 bases from J, the gap between germline ends came to 15 bases. Germline CDR1 and CDR2: SEHNR and FQNEAQ (reference sequence). The CDR3 extends over 15 amino acids. CDR3 coding DNA: TGTGCCAGCAGACCTAGATGGACTCTTAATTCACCCCTCCACTTT. Its protein product is CASRPRWTLNSPLHF.

The gene calls are TRBV12-5 and TRBJ2-5; D is ambiguous. The CDR3 consists of 13 residues. Germline V gene data show CDR1 as LGHNT and CDR2 as FRNRAP. The V end was cut by 1 base, the J end by 5 bases, with 8 bases between. The CDR3 region has the DNA TGTGCTAGTGGTTTGGGAGGAGCCGAGACCCAGTACTTC. Its protein product is CASGLGGAETQYF.

The rearrangement uses TRBV5-1 and TRBJ2-2, with TRBD1 as a possible D gene (5 bases). V gave up 6 bases and J gave up 0 bases, with 12 bases separating them. The germline gives CDR1 SGHRS, CDR2 YFSETQ. The length of the CDR3 is 15 residues. CDR3 DNA: TGCGCCAGCAACTGGGGCAGTCCGAACACCGGGGAGCTGTTTTTT. Its protein product is CASNWGSPNTGELFF.

This clone was found once. The chain carries TRBV6-4 and TRBJ1-1; unclear D gene. There are 10 residues in the CDR3. The germline V and J ends were trimmed by 10 bases and 4 bases, with 7 bases remaining between them. Germline V lookup: CDR1 MRHNA, CDR2 SNTAGT. The chain's CDR3 is CATPITEAFF. The CDR3, as DNA: TGTGCCACCCCTATCACTGAAGCTTTCTTT.

This clone was observed once. The gene calls are TRBV6-5 and TRBJ1-1; TRBD1 agrees at 7 bases. Germline-derived CDR1 and CDR2 are MNHEY and SVGAGI. The ends lost 6 bases at V and 12 bases at J; junction bases unmatched: 7. The CDR3 has 11 amino acids. The CDR3 region is CASRSQGVTFF. Here the CDR3 DNA reads TGTGCCAGCAGGTCGCAGGGGGTAACTTTCTTT.

In its sample, this clone was seen a few times. V and J are TRBV7-3 and TRBJ1-6, with D uncertain. The germline gives CDR1 SGHTA, CDR2 FQGTGA. This CDR3 is 15 amino acids long. Trimming left V 1 base short and J 7 bases short, with 11 bases between. As DNA, the CDR3 is TGTGCCAGCAGCTTAATGGGCGGGGAGAATTCACCCCTCCACTTT. Translated, it gives CASSLMGGENSPLHF.